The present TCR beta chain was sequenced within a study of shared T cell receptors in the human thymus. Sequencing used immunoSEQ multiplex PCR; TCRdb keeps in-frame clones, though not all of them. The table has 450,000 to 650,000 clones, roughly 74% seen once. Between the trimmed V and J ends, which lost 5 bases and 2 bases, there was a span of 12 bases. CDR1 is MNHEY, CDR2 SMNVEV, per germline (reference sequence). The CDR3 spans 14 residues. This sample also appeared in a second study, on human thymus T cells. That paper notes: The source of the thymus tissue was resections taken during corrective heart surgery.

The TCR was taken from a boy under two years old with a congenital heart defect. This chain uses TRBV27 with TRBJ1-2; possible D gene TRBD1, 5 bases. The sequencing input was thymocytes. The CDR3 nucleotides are TGTGCCAGCAGTCTCCTCGGGGGGAACTATGGCTACACCTTC. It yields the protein CASSLLGGNYGYTF.